These 10 T cell receptor beta chains came from one sample sequenced in a study of blood T cell repertoires in COVID-19. Repertoires were generated with immunoSEQ multiplex PCR, while TCRdb's copy carries only in-frame clones and drops some. The sample has fewer than 250,000 clones, around 92% seen once. Sequenced sample: PBMCs or T cells enriched from blood (not recorded which). The origin of the receptors is a woman between 18 and 29 years old who had recovered from COVID-19.

The chain links TRBV4-1 to TRBJ1-1; TRBD1 agrees at 7 bases. Germline V gene data show CDR1 as MGHRA and CDR2 as YSYEKL. J was trimmed by 1 base and V by 5 bases; bases with no gene match: 1. The length of the CDR3 is 13 residues. Here the CDR3 DNA reads TGCGCCAGCAGCGCAGGGGGGAACACTGAAGCTTTCTTT. Its protein product is CASSAGGNTEAFF.

The chain has TRBV24-1 and TRBJ1-2, with no clear D. Trimming took 1 base from V and 8 from J, leaving 10 bases between them. Germline V gives CDR1 KGHDR, CDR2 SFDVKD. The length of the CDR3 is 13 residues. The CDR3 DNA sequence: TGTGCCACCAGTGATTTTTCGGGGAGCGGCTACACCTTC. Its protein is CATSDFSGSGYTF.

This sequence joins TRBV7-7 and TRBJ1-5; the D is unclear. CDR3 length equals 15 residues. Per germline, CDR1 SSHAT and CDR2 FNYEAQ (reference sequence). Trimming took 1 base from V and 5 from J, leaving 12 bases between them. Here the CDR3 DNA reads TGTGCCAGCAGCTTAGTTGGAGAGCGTCATCAGCCCCAGCATTTT. It codes for CASSLVGERHQPQHF.

This chain connects TRBV4-1 to TRBJ2-4, with 8 positions matching TRBD1. The V and J ends lost 0 bases and 4 bases, in that order; junction bases with no gene match: 8. This CDR3 has 17 residues. CDR1 MGHRA and CDR2 YSYEKL come from the germline V gene. The CDR3 loop is CASSQETGASEKNIQYF. CDR3 bases: TGCGCCAGCAGCCAAGAGACAGGGGCTAGCGAAAAAAACATTCAGTACTTC.

The rearrangement links TRBV28 to TRBJ2-7; D is possibly TRBD2 (6 bases). In germline, CDR1 is MDHEN, CDR2 SYDVKM. CDR3 length equals 14 residues. V lost 2 bases, J lost 5 bases, and 13 bases lay in between. The DNA of the CDR3 is TGTGCCAGCAGTTTACGGCAGGGAGGAGACGAGCAGTACTTC. It encodes CASSLRQGGDEQYF.

This clone has a single count. This chain joins TRBV14 and TRBJ1-1; 9 bases align to TRBD1. This CDR3 has 17 amino acids. V trimming: 1 base; J trimming: 3 bases; junction bases outside the gene matches: 9. The germline CDR1 and CDR2 sequences are SGHDN and FVKESK. CDR3 coding DNA: TGTGCCAGCAGCCAAGCTTTCGGGACAGGGTTGGACACTGAAGCTTTCTTT. Translated, it gives CASSQAFGTGLDTEAFF. Full variable domain (outside the CDR3, taken from reference TRBV14 and TRBJ1-1): EAGVTQFPSHSVIEKGQTVTLRCDPISGHDNLYWYRRVMGKEIKFLLHFVKESKQDESGMPNNRFLAERTGGTYSTLKVQPAELEDSGVYFCASSQAFGTGLDTEAFFGQGTRLTVV.

The CDR3 reads CSASTKSWGQAGYEQYF. The CDR3 nucleotides read TGCAGTGCTAGTACGAAATCTTGGGGGCAGGCGGGTTACGAGCAGTACTTC. The rearrangement links TRBV20-1 to TRBJ2-7; D possibly corresponds to TRBD1 (6 bases). CDR1 and CDR2 from the germline V gene are DFQATT and SNEGSKA (reference sequence). The CDR3 runs to 17 residues. With 3 bases removed from V and 4 bases from J, the gap between germline ends came to 25 bases.

This clone turned up a few times. The chain carries TRBV6-5 and TRBJ2-7; possible D gene TRBD2, 6 bases. CDR1 and CDR2 (germline): MNHEY, SVGAGI. Trimming took 7 bases from V and 4 from J, leaving 11 bases between them. There are 12 residues in the CDR3. The CDR3, as DNA: TGTGCCAGCATGGACTATAGTTACGAGCAGTACTTC. This encodes CASMDYSYEQYF.

V usage is TRBV2 and J usage is TRBJ2-4, with TRBD2 as a possible D gene (6 bases). This CDR3 spans 14 amino acids. The V and J ends lost 4 bases and 6 bases respectively, with 13 bases between them. The germline V gene encodes CDR1 SNHLY and CDR2 FYNNEI. The chain's CDR3 is CASSASGLLNIQYF. The DNA for the CDR3 is TGTGCCAGCAGTGCCTCGGGACTTTTAAACATTCAGTACTTC.

The genes are TRBV29-1 and TRBJ2-1; a weak D match, TRBD2 (5 bases). This CDR3 is 16 amino acids long. Trimming took off 0 bases at V and 4 bases at J, with 16 bases between the two ends. Germline assignment: CDR1 SQVTM and CDR2 ANQGSEA. The CDR3 DNA follows: TGCAGCGTTGAAGATCTTAAAGAGGGTAGTTACAATGAGCAGTTCTTC. Translation: CSVEDLKEGSYNEQFF.